This TCR beta chain came from a study of T cell repertoires in cytomegalovirus infection. Study information: CMV infection plus the matching HLA type was flagged by public TCR beta signatures. The study's findings and limits: Carriers of CMV and the relevant HLA type were discriminated by public TCR beta frequency. Within the response measured ex vivo, HLA-C-restricted CMV-specific TCR beta clonotypes were dominant.

TCRdb reprocessed the reads with MiXCR, giving one entry per CDR3 protein. Here the sample spans 800,000 to 950,000 distinct CDR3 sequences, approximately 29% being singletons. V lost 5 bases and J lost 8, with 13 bases in between. The germline V gene encodes CDR1 LGHDT and CDR2 YNNKEL (reference sequence). CDR3 size: 12 residues. A note on this clonotype: As yet, its antigen is unknown.

This chain uses TRBV3-1 with TRBJ2-7; TRBD1 might be the D (5 bases). The sequences come from cultured CD8+ T cells from PBMCs, collected from culture after CMV antigen stimulation. The receptor was isolated from a human donor in good health (CMV status not recorded). Some clones in this sample may be carry-over from other donors' samples. CDR3 in DNA: TGTGCCAGCAGCGAACAGGCCAGGCAGCAGTACTTC. It encodes CASSEQARQQYF.